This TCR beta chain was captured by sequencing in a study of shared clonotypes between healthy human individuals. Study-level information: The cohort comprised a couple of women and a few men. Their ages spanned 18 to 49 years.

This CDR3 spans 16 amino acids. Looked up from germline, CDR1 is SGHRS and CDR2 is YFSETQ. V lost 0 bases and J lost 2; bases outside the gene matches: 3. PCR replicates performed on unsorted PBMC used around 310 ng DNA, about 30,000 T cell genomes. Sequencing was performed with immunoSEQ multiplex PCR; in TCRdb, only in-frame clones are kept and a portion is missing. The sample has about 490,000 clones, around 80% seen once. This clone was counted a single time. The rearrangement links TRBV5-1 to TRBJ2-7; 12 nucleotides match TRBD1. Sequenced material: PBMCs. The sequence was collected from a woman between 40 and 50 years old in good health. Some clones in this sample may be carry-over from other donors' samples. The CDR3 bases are TGCGCCAGCAGCTTGGTTGGGACAGGGGGCGCCTACGAGCAGTACTTC. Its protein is CASSLVGTGGAYEQYF. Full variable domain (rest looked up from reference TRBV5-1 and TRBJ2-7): KAGVTQTPRYLIKTRGQQVTLSCSPISGHRSVSWYQQTPGQGLQFLFEYFSETQRNKGNFPGRFSGRQFSNSRSEMNVSTLELGDSALYLCASSLVGTGGAYEQYFGPGTRLTVT.